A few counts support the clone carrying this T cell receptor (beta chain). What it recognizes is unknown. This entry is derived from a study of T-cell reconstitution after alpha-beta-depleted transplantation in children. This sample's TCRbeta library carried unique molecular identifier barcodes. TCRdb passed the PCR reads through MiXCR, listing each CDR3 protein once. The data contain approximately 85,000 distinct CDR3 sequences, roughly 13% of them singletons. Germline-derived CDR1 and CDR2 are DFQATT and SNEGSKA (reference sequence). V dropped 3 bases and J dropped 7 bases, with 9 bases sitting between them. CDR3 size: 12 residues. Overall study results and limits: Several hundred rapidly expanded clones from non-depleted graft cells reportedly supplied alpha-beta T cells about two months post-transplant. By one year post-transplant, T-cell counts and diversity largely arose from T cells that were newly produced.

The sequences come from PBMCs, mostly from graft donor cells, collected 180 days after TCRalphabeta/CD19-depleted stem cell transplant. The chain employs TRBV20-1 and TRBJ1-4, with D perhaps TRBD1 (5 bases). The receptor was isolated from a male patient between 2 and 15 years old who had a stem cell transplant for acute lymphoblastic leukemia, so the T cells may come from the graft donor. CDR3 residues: CSASREREKLFF. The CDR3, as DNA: TGCAGTGCTAGCAGGGAGCGTGAAAAACTGTTTTTT.